This T cell receptor (beta chain) was observed in a study of human T cells and chemical hapten exposure. Study in general: Small differences in pooled library volume mainly drove the variation in TCR yields per sample.

In TCRdb, the RACE reads were re-called with MiXCR into one record per CDR3 protein. The table shows 150,000 to 200,000 distinct CDR3 sequences, with roughly a quarter occurring only once. CDR1 is MNHEY and CDR2 is SMNVEV in the germline V gene (reference sequence). The CDR3 consists of 10 residues. Trimming took off 8 bases at V and 10 bases at J, with 9 bases between the two ends. The time point here: patch test 3, about 24 weeks after DPC sensitization. As to treatment: therapeutic diphenylcyclopropenone sensitization with weekly scalp DPC. Blood sampling preceded each patch test application. The origin of this receptor is a woman in her thirties or forties with alopecia areata. Some clones in this sample may be carry-over from other donors' samples. The chain has TRBV27 and TRBJ2-1; D unclear. Sequences were derived from whole blood, sampled in connection with sensitization to the hapten diphenylcyclopropenone (DPC). CDR3 in amino acids: CASGYSEQFF. As DNA, the CDR3 is TGTGCCAGCGGCTACTCAGAGCAGTTCTTC.